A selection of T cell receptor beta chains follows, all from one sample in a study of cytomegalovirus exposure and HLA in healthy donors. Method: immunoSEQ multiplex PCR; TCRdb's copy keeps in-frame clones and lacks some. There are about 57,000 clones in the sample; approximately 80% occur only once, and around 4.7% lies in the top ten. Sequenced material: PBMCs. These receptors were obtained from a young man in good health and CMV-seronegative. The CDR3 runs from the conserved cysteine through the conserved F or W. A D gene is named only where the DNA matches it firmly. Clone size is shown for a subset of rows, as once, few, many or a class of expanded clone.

CDR3: CASSLGQGSEQFF
DNA: TGCGCCAGCAGCCTGGGACAGGGGAGTGAGCAGTTCTTC
size: few
V: TRBV4-3
J: TRBJ2-1
D: TRBD1

CDR3: CASGAGRSYNEQFF
DNA: TGTGCCAGCGGGGCAGGGCGCTCCTACAATGAGCAGTTCTTC
size: NA
V: TRBV6-1
J: TRBJ2-1
D: NA

CDR3: CASSHQGAEVTDTQYF
DNA: TGTGCCAGCAGTCATCAGGGGGCGGAAGTCACAGATACGCAGTATTTT
size: once
V: TRBV2
J: TRBJ2-3
D: TRBD1

CDR3: CAISVSGTNSGNTIYF
DNA: TGTGCCATCAGTGTATCCGGGACAAACTCTGGAAACACCATATATTTT
size: few
V: TRBV10-3
J: TRBJ1-3
D: NA

CDR3: CASSVGGGNQETQYF
DNA: TGTGCCAGCAGCGTAGGGGGAGGGAATCAAGAGACCCAGTACTTC
size: NA
V: TRBV9
J: TRBJ2-5
D: TRBD2

CDR3: CASSSGLAGGSLTGELFF
DNA: TGTGCCAGCAGCTCTGGACTAGCGGGGGGTTCTTTGACCGGGGAGCTGTTTTTT
size: NA
V: TRBV11-3
J: TRBJ2-2
D: TRBD2

CDR3: CASSVAGARGYTF
DNA: TGTGCCAGCAGCGTAGCTGGGGCGCGGGGCTACACCTTC
size: NA
V: TRBV9
J: TRBJ1-2
D: NA

CDR3: CASSGGGLGDTGELFF
DNA: TGTGCCAGCAGCGGGGGGGGACTAGGGGACACCGGGGAGCTGTTTTTT
size: NA
V: TRBV9
J: TRBJ2-2
D: TRBD2

CDR3: CASSRDNNQPQHF
DNA: TGTGCCAGCTCCCGGGACAACAATCAGCCCCAGCATTTT
size: NA
V: TRBV6-1
J: TRBJ1-5
D: NA

CDR3: CASSSAGTSINEQFF
DNA: TGTGCCAGCAGCTCCGCGGGGACTAGCATCAATGAGCAGTTCTTC
size: NA
V: TRBV7-9
J: TRBJ2-1
D: TRBD2

CDR3: CATRPTYSGNTIYF
DNA: TGTGCCACCAGGCCAACCTACTCTGGAAACACCATATATTTT
size: NA
V: TRBV15
J: TRBJ1-3
D: NA

CDR3: CASILGDSNEQFF
DNA: TGTGCCAGCATATTGGGTGACAGCAATGAGCAGTTCTTC
size: few
V: TRBV6-1
J: TRBJ2-1
D: NA

CDR3: CASSREGTGAHSPLHF
DNA: TGTGCCAGCAGCAGGGAGGGGACGGGTGCTCACTCACCCCTCCACTTT
size: NA
V: TRBV7-9
J: TRBJ1-6
D: NA

CDR3: CASSERGTGTTDTIYF
DNA: TGTGCCAGCAGTGAGAGGGGTACCGGGACAACGGACACCATATATTTT
size: once
V: TRBV6-1
J: TRBJ1-3
D: NA

CDR3: CASSVGSTSGSGEQFF
DNA: TGTGCCAGCAGCGTAGGATCGACTAGCGGGAGTGGGGAGCAGTTCTTC
size: NA
V: TRBV9
J: TRBJ2-1
D: TRBD2

CDR3: CASSSGTSGVREQYF
DNA: TGCGCCAGCAGCTCCGGGACTAGCGGGGTGAGGGAGCAGTACTTC
size: NA
V: TRBV5-1
J: TRBJ2-7
D: TRBD2

CDR3: CASSRQDSPLHF
DNA: TGTGCCAGCAGCCGACAAGATTCACCCCTCCACTTT
size: NA
V: TRBV6-5
J: TRBJ1-6
D: NA

CDR3: CASREGPSGNTIYF
DNA: TGCGCCAGCAGGGAGGGGCCCTCTGGAAACACCATATATTTT
size: NA
V: TRBV5-1
J: TRBJ1-3
D: NA

CDR3: CASTGRTTNEKLFF
DNA: TGTGCCAGCACGGGGAGAACAACTAATGAAAAACTGTTTTTT
size: once
V: TRBV2
J: TRBJ1-4
D: NA

CDR3: CASSLPSGTSKNIQYF
DNA: TGCGCCAGCAGCCTACCTAGCGGGACTTCCAAAAACATTCAGTACTTC
size: NA
V: TRBV5-1
J: TRBJ2-4
D: TRBD2

CDR3: CASSLSSSHRGGYGYTF
DNA: TGTGCCAGCAGCTTATCCTCATCACACAGGGGAGGCTATGGCTACACCTTC
size: NA
V: TRBV7-9
J: TRBJ1-2
D: TRBD1

CDR3: CASSSGWRTELFF
DNA: TGTGCCAGCAGTTCGGGGTGGCGGACGGAGCTGTTTTTT
size: NA
V: TRBV6-5
J: TRBJ2-2
D: NA

CDR3: CASSSQGATTDTQYF
DNA: TGTGCCAGCAGCTCACAGGGTGCAACCACAGATACGCAGTATTTT
size: NA
V: TRBV7-8
J: TRBJ2-3
D: NA

CDR3: CASSFETGVSTEAFF
DNA: TGTGCCAGCAGCTTTGAGACAGGGGTGAGCACTGAAGCTTTCTTT
size: few
V: TRBV5-5
J: TRBJ1-1
D: TRBD1

CDR3: CASSDRIGNSPLHF
DNA: TGTGCCAGCAGCGACCGAATCGGGAATTCACCCCTCCACTTT
size: NA
V: TRBV11-2
J: TRBJ1-6
D: NA

CDR3: CASSTWEAARGTGELFF
DNA: TGTGCCAGCAGCACTTGGGAGGCTGCACGGGGCACCGGGGAGCTGTTTTTT
size: NA
V: TRBV5-4
J: TRBJ2-2
D: NA

CDR3: CAWEQGGDYGYTF
DNA: TGTGCCTGGGAACAGGGAGGGGACTATGGCTACACCTTC
size: NA
V: TRBV30
J: TRBJ1-2
D: NA

CDR3: CASRRTGTNYGYTF
DNA: TGTGCCAGCAGGAGGACAGGGACTAACTATGGCTACACCTTC
size: NA
V: TRBV6-6
J: TRBJ1-2
D: TRBD1